This passage covers 2 T cell receptor beta chains from one sample sequenced in a study of blood T cells in healthy people across ages. A J-beta primer mix and a sample-barcoded 5' primer were used in a second PCR of roughly 6 to 11 cycles. TCRdb itself ran the 5' RACE reads through MiXCR, one entry per CDR3 protein. The table has about 1.4 million distinct CDR3 sequences, 55% to 75% seen once; the top ten hold 6.5% to 8%. Sequencing used blood. The receptors here all came from a man between 18 and 35 years old in good health.

In this sample, this clonotype turned up a few times. This chain uses TRBV4-3 with TRBJ2-1, with D perhaps matching TRBD2 (6 bases). Germline assignment: CDR1 LGHNA and CDR2 YSLEER. The V end was cut by 4 bases, the J end by 7 bases, with 17 bases between. The CDR3 sequence is 15 residues long. The CDR3 is CASSPRLVGENEQFF. CDR3 nucleotides: TGCGCCAGCAGCCCCCGACTAGTAGGTGAGAATGAGCAGTTCTTC.

CDR3 protein: CASSQAVRSDYEQYF. CDR3 bases: TGTGCCAGCAGCCAAGCGGTTCGAAGCGACTACGAGCAGTACTTC. The V and J genes are TRBV4-2 and TRBJ2-4; D unresolved. Near its end, the DNA agrees better with TRBJ2-7, so the J call may be wrong. Germline CDR1 and CDR2: LGHNA and YNFKEQ. The CDR3 totals 15 residues.